This paragraph covers one T cell receptor beta chain sequence. Its target antigen remains unknown. No much larger clonotype is one base removed from it; base qualities were not supplied. The collaborating institutions used their own protocols to collect whole blood in K2EDTA tubes. For TCRbeta analysis, collaborator samples were shipped as frozen whole blood, as isolated PBMCs, or as DNA extracted from either sample type. These data belong to a study of blood T cell repertoires in COVID-19 (dated by TCRdb to 2020 to 2021). For context, the study as a whole: The collaborator samples originated in the United States, Italy and Spain and spanned the acute and convalescent phases of COVID-19. The prospective study material was composed of cDNA or gDNA derived from T cells, B-cell-depleted T cells, or PBMCs. The dataset comprised deeply sampled blood TCRbeta repertoires from subjects exposed to, actively infected with, or recovered from COVID-19. The repertoires were released in a freely available public database meant as a resource for research on the immune response to SARS-CoV-2. Samples were obtained from the ongoing ImmuneRACE study (first 160 participants) and from about 1,300 subjects provided by 6 global collaborators. The sample metadata nearly always contained a de-identified subject ID, COVID-19 status, age in years and sex. Where available, HLA class I and class II types were taken from metadata supplied by the sample provider and were not determined by assay-based typing. What the authors observed across the whole study: Clinical and demographic metadata were provided uncurated, with the amount varying by source and participant.

TCRbeta CDR3 regions were amplified from genomic DNA using the immunoSEQ Assay, a bias-controlled multiplex PCR. The published analysis was carried out like this. Nucleated cell counts per sample were estimated from amplification of reference gene primers within the assay. To quantify the absolute abundance of each unique TCRbeta CDR3 rearrangement, sequence reads were collapsed and filtered. Productive Simpson clonality was computed per sample as the square root of Simpson's diversity index over productive rearrangements. Sourced from immuneACCESS, this table was stored by TCRdb with only in-frame sequences that have V and J called. A share of the clones is absent; for the studies checked, an unresolved V gene accounts for under half, and the remainder has no known explanation. The V and J calls and the clone size are those of that table, but D and trimming were determined from the DNA. Here the sample has more than 70,000 clones; 80% to 90% occur a single time. Roughly a sixth of the sample is held by the ten biggest clonotypes.

This clonotype was obtained from a woman older than 75 with acute or convalescent COVID-19. The sequencing sample was made of peripheral blood.

The CDR3 reads as follows: CASKGTYERTGPNTGELFF. The DNA sequence is TGTGCCAGCAAGGGGACCTACGAACGGACAGGGCCCAACACCGGGGAGCTGTTTTTT. This sequence uses TRBV2 and TRBJ2-2; 8 middle bases align to TRBD1. Via the germline V gene, CDR1 is SNHLY and CDR2 FYNNEI. Its CDR3 holds 19 amino acids, cysteine through phenylalanine. Only the CDR3 DNA is retained, 57 bases long and in frame from the first base. V lost 7 bases and J lost 2 bases, and the count of bases not matched to a germline gene is 18.